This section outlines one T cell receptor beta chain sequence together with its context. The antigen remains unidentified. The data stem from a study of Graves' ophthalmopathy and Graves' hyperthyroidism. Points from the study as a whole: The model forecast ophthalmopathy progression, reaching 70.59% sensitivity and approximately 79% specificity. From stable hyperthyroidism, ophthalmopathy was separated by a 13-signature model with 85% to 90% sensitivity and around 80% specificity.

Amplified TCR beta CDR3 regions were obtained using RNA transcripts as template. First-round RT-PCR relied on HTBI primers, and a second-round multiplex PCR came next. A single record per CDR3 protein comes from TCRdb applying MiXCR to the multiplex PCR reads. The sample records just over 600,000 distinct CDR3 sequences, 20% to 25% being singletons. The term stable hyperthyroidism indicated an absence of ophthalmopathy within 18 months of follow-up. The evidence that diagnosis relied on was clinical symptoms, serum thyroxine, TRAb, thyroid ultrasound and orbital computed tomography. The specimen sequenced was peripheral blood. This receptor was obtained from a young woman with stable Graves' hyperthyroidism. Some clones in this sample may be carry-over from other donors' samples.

The CDR3 nucleotides read TGTGCCAGCAGTGAAGTTGCAGGGTTGGAGACCCAGTACTTC. Translated, it gives CASSEVAGLETQYF. This sequence joins TRBV6-1 and TRBJ2-5; a possible D gene is TRBD1 (5 bases). Trimming cost V 1 base and J 5 bases, with 11 bases left between them. Germline lookup yields CDR1 MNHNS and CDR2 SASEGT. CDR3 length: 14 amino acids.